The next 27 T cell receptor beta chains were all read from a single sample in a study of metastatic and nonmetastatic thyroid tumors. TCRdb reanalyzed the PCR reads with MiXCR. The sample has tens of thousands of clones, 25% seen once; the top ten hold about 8.9%. No treatment of any kind had been given to any patient before thyroid surgery. The sample comprised blood. The receptor source for this set is a female donor with papillary thyroid cancer or a benign thyroid nodule (not recorded which). Some clones in this sample may be carry-over from other donors' samples.

This clone was recorded at least ten times. The chain links TRBV20-1 to TRBJ1-1; no definite D call. There are 13 residues in the CDR3. V lost 4 bases and J lost 2, with 11 bases in between. Germline values: CDR1 DFQATT, CDR2 SNEGSKA (reference sequence). CDR3 in amino acids: CSANTRRNTEAFF. CDR3 DNA: TGCAGTGCTAATACAAGACGTAACACTGAAGCTTTCTTT.

The V and J genes are TRBV11-3 and TRBJ1-2; TRBD1 aligns across 10 bases. The V segment lost 4 bases and the J segment 2 bases; nucleotides outside the gene matches: 7. There are 16 residues in the CDR3. The germline V gene has CDR1 SGHNT and CDR2 YENEEA. This CDR3 is CASSSGQGPGNYGYTF. The CDR3 nucleotides read TGTGCCAGCAGCTCGGGACAGGGGCCAGGGAACTATGGCTACACCTTC.

This clone was observed a few times. The conserved final phenylalanine or tryptophan is absent from the CDR3, which likely points to a read error. The rearrangement links TRBV6-1 to TRBJ1-6; 7 positions match TRBD1. The J segment lost 9 bases and the V segment lost 1 base, leaving 6 bases of the junction unmatched. The length of the CDR3 is 15 residues. Germline V CDR1 and CDR2: MNHNS, SASEGT. Written as DNA, the CDR3 is TGTGCCAGCAGTGAAGAGTCAGGGGGGAGTTCACCCCTCCACCTT. It translates to CASSEESGGSSPLHL.

This chain uses TRBV5-1 with TRBJ1-6; D is undetermined. The CDR3 spans 14 residues. The V and J ends lost 0 bases and 9 bases respectively, with 10 bases between them. The germline V gene has CDR1 SGHRS and CDR2 YFSETQ. CDR3 bases: TGCGCCAGCAGCTTGGCAGGTTCGGGTTCACCCCTCCACTTT. This encodes CASSLAGSGSPLHF.

This chain links TRBV6-1 with TRBJ2-7; 11 positions match TRBD2. CDR1 and CDR2 from the germline V gene are MNHNS and SASEGT. The CDR3 is made up of 16 amino acids. Trimming took 6 bases from V and 4 from J; bases not matched to a gene: 11. CDR3 amino acids: CASSVTTSGTGYEQYF. The CDR3 coding sequence is TGTGCCAGCAGCGTCACGACTAGCGGGACGGGTTACGAGCAGTACTTC.

This clone was observed a handful of times. V and J are TRBV20-1 and TRBJ1-3; no definite D call. From germline, CDR1 is DFQATT and CDR2 SNEGSKA (reference sequence). V was shortened by 5 bases and J by 2 bases, with 7 bases between the two germline ends. The CDR3 is made up of 12 amino acids. The CDR3 region is CSASLPGNTIYF. In DNA, the CDR3 is TGCAGTGCTTCGCTACCTGGAAACACCATATATTTT.

V gene TRBV14 combines with J gene TRBJ1-6; possibly TRBD1 for D (6 bases). CDR1 is SGHDN, CDR2 FVKESK, per germline. V was cut by 3 bases and J by 7 bases, with 13 bases left in between. The CDR3 has 15 residues. The chain's CDR3 is CASSQLDGQNSPLHF. CDR3 DNA sequence: TGTGCCAGCAGCCAGTTGGACGGACAGAATTCACCCCTCCACTTT.

This clone was detected many times. This rearrangement joins TRBV4-2 to TRBJ2-3, with D perhaps TRBD1 or TRBD2 (5 bases each). Per germline, CDR1 LGHNA and CDR2 YNFKEQ. Between the trimmed V and J ends, which lost 0 bases and 0 bases, there was a span of 10 bases. The CDR3 contains 16 residues. In nucleotides, the CDR3 is TGTGCCAGCAGCCAAGATGGGACGCGTAGCACAGATACGCAGTATTTT. It specifies CASSQDGTRSTDTQYF.

As for this clone: A read error may produce the germline difference seen at one junction end. The chain is built from TRBV28 and TRBJ2-1, with 7 bases aligning to TRBD2. This CDR3 region has 15 residues. The germline CDR1 and CDR2 sequences are MDHEN and SYDVKM. The CDR3 reads CASSFGLAGVNELFF. CDR3 bases: TGTGCCAGCAGTTTTGGACTCGCGGGAGTCAATGAGCTGTTCTTC.

This clone was seen repeatedly, ten times or more. V gene TRBV4-1 combines with J gene TRBJ1-5; D gene uncertain. CDR1 is MGHRA, CDR2 YSYEKL, per germline. The CDR3 has 14 residues. The V and J ends lost 0 bases and 4 bases respectively, with 7 bases between them. DNA of the CDR3: TGCGCCAGCAGCCAAGAAGGGCCAAATCAGCCCCAGCATTTT. Translation: CASSQEGPNQPQHF.

DNA for the CDR3: TGTGCCAGCAGTACAACTAGCGGGAGAGCCTACGAGCAGTACTTC. It codes for CASSTTSGRAYEQYF. The chain is built from TRBV12-3 or TRBV12-4 and TRBJ2-7, with TRBD2 matching 11 bases. The trim removed 5 bases at V and 2 bases at J, leaving 5 bases unmatched. The CDR3 contains 15 residues.

This clone has a count of ten or more. The rearrangement links TRBV6-1 to TRBJ2-7, with a tentative D call TRBD2 (6 bases). This CDR3 is built from 11 residues. Germline CDR1 is MNHNS and CDR2 is SASEGT. V lost 5 bases and J 7 bases, leaving 9 bases between the germline ends. CDR3 sequence reads: CASSLGGEQYF. The CDR3, as DNA: TGTGCCAGCAGTCTGGGGGGTGAGCAGTACTTC.

The table lists this clone with many counts. The CDR3 DNA is TGCAGTGCTAGCACGGGGCTCGACTCTGGGGCCAACGTCCTGACTTTC. Amino acids: CSASTGLDSGANVLTF. The V call is TRBV20-1, the J call TRBJ2-6; D tentatively fits TRBD1 or TRBD2 (5 bases each). V lost 3 bases, J lost 0 bases, and 12 bases lay in between. CDR3 size: 16 residues. Germline CDR1 DFQATT, CDR2 SNEGSKA (reference sequence).

In its sample, this clone was seen many times. J is TRBJ2-7 and V is TRBV20-1, with TRBD2 as a possible D gene (5 bases). The CDR3 sequence is 13 residues long. CDR1 and CDR2 from the germline V gene are DFQATT and SNEGSKA (reference sequence). The V and J ends lost 3 bases and 2 bases respectively, with 11 bases between them. The CDR3 coding sequence is TGCAGTGCTAGGAGTGGGGAGCCCTACGAGCAGTACTTC. It codes for CSARSGEPYEQYF.

The chain couples TRBV9 to TRBJ2-7; 11 bases are a match to TRBD2. The CDR3 has 14 residues. V dropped 4 bases and J dropped 3; count of bases not matched to a gene: 3. CDR1 is SGDLS, CDR2 YYNGEE, per germline. Here the CDR3 DNA reads TGTGCCAGCAGCCCGGGACTAGCGGACTACGAGCAGTACTTC. As protein: CASSPGLADYEQYF.

V usage is TRBV30 and J usage is TRBJ2-7, with D perhaps given as TRBD1 or TRBD2 (5 bases each). The CDR3 is made up of 13 amino acids. Germline-derived CDR1 and CDR2 are GTSNPN and SVGIG (reference sequence). V was trimmed by 2 bases and J by 2 bases, leaving 10 bases between them. CDR3 loop: CAWSRDGTYEQYF. Written as DNA, the CDR3 is TGTGCCTGGAGTAGGGACGGAACCTACGAGCAGTACTTC.

In its sample, this clone was seen many times. CDR3 residues: CASSRQGVDTDTQYF. CDR3 sequence (DNA): TGTGCCAGCAGCCGACAGGGGGTGGACACAGATACGCAGTATTTT. The V gene is TRBV6-1, the J gene TRBJ2-3; TRBD1 aligns across 9 bases. Germline V gene sequence: CDR1 MNHNS, CDR2 SASEGT. Trimming at V came to 6 bases and at J to 2 bases, leaving 6 bases not matched to a gene. The CDR3 contains 15 residues.

The chain combines TRBV28 with TRBJ2-5; D could derive from TRBD1 or TRBD2 (5 bases each). V shed 7 bases and J shed 9 bases, with 24 bases lying between them. Germline CDR1 and CDR2: MDHEN and SYDVKM. The CDR3 contains 15 residues. CDR3 nucleotide sequence: TGTGCCAGCATACTATCTTCGGAGGCCAGGGAGCCCCAGTACTTC. Translating it yields CASILSSEAREPQYF.

This clone was observed at least ten times. The gene calls are TRBV4-3 and TRBJ2-7; possible D gene TRBD2, 6 bases. The CDR3 extends over 16 amino acids. Germline values: CDR1 LGHNA, CDR2 YSLEER. The V and J ends lost 0 bases and 0 bases respectively, with 12 bases between them. The CDR3 nucleotides are TGCGCCAGCAGCCAAGATATGGCGGGACTCTCCTACGAGCAGTACTTC. Its translation is CASSQDMAGLSYEQYF.

Many counts were recorded for this clone. The chain carries TRBV3-1 and TRBJ1-6; D possibly corresponds to TRBD1 (5 bases). In germline, CDR1 is LGHDT, CDR2 YNNKEL (reference sequence). V gave up 8 bases and J gave up 7 bases, with 15 bases separating them. There are 14 residues in the CDR3. The CDR3 region is CASSLGTDNSPLHF. The CDR3 bases are TGTGCCAGCTCACTCGGGACGGACAATTCACCCCTCCACTTT.

This clone was found many times. The chain couples TRBV6-1 to TRBJ1-4; TRBD1 might be the D (5 bases). Trimming left V 3 bases short and J 7 bases short, with 12 bases between. Germline CDR1 and CDR2: MNHNS and SASEGT. This CDR3 is built from 14 residues. The CDR3 here is CASSDGARGEKLFF. CDR3 DNA: TGTGCCAGCAGTGACGGGGCCCGGGGTGAAAAACTGTTTTTT.

A note on this clone: At one boundary the junction diverges from the germline segment, which might be a read error. The chain couples TRBV6-2 or TRBV6-3 to TRBJ1-1; D gene ambiguous. This CDR3 region has 13 residues. The germline V gene has CDR1 MNHEY and CDR2 SVGEGT. The DNA of the CDR3 is TGTGCCAGCAGCACGTTTCTGAACATTGAAGCTTTCTTT. The encoded protein is CASSTFLNIEAFF.

This clone was seen a few times. The chain uses TRBV6-2 or TRBV6-3 and TRBJ2-3; perhaps D is TRBD1 or TRBD2 (6 bases each). Germline V gives CDR1 MNHEY, CDR2 SVGEGT. Trimming took 8 bases from V and 3 from J, leaving 30 bases between them. The CDR3 is 19 amino acids. The CDR3 DNA reads TGTGCCAGCTCAAAAAGGGGTGGGGGCTTAGGACTATTGACAGATACGCAGTATTTT. Protein sequence: CASSKRGGGLGLLTDTQYF.

About this clone itself: Its ends do not fully match the called genes, so a read error is possible. The chain has TRBV5-1 and TRBJ2-1; D is uncertain. The CDR3 consists of 14 residues. Germline V gene lookup returns CDR1 SGHRS and CDR2 YFSETQ. This CDR3 reads CVSSLRGSYNEQFF. As DNA, the CDR3 is TGCGTCAGCAGCCTACGCGGCTCCTACAATGAGCAGTTCTTC.

The rearrangement uses TRBV28 and TRBJ2-1; D gene uncertain. CDR1 MDHEN and CDR2 SYDVKM come from the germline V gene. V was shortened by 2 bases and J by 7 bases, with 3 bases between the two germline ends. CDR3 length: 11 amino acids. The CDR3 nucleotides read TGTGCCAGCAGTTTAGAAAATGAGCAGTTCTTC. Translating it yields CASSLENEQFF.

V and J are TRBV28 and TRBJ2-3; D ambiguous. From germline, CDR1 is MDHEN and CDR2 SYDVKM. CDR3 length: 13 amino acids. Between the trimmed V and J ends, which lost 1 base and 4 bases, there was a span of 6 bases. The DNA of the CDR3 is TGTGCCAGCAGTTTATTAGCCCCAGATACGCAGTATTTT. Translating gives CASSLLAPDTQYF.

The rearrangement links TRBV2 to TRBJ1-5; 7 positions match TRBD1. Germline V gene lookup returns CDR1 SNHLY and CDR2 FYNNEI. Trimming at V came to 8 bases and at J to 7 bases, leaving 11 bases not matched to a gene. This CDR3 has 14 amino acids. This chain's CDR3 is CASCGQVGAQPQHF. CDR3 nucleotides: TGTGCCAGCTGTGGACAGGTTGGGGCCCAGCCCCAGCATTTT.